Listed below are T cell receptor beta chains from one sample, sequenced in a study of molecular identifiers for immune sequencing clone quantification. TCRdb called the PCR reads again in MiXCR, with one record for every CDR3 protein. The repertoire holds about 39,000 distinct CDR3 sequences, under 20% seen once, with more than 6.5% in the top ten. The sequenced sample consisted of naive CD8+ T cells from blood, with Jurkat cell RNA spiked in. The receptor set was obtained from a human donor in good health. Some libraries in this study had Jurkat cell RNA spiked in. CDR3s leave out the opening cysteine and the closing phenylalanine or tryptophan.

v_gene	CDR3aa
TRBV12-3/TRBV12-4	ASRELAGVTDTQY
TRBV28	ASSLPSLAFSGDNEQF
TRBV7-9	ASSSGLAIGEQF
TRBV7-9	ASSSSLGSSYNEQF
TRBV7-6	ASSLDGANVLT
TRBV20-1	SASESGLTGVETQY
TRBV5-1	ASSLDVGGLLTEAF
TRBV7-8	ASSSPTAKNIQY
TRBV28	ASSFRYTQY
TRBV28	ASSLTSGSYEQY
TRBV27	ASSPLAGGWTGELF
TRBV7-9	AGTTQETQY
TRBV12-3/TRBV12-4	ASSATTGNQPQH
TRBV6-6	ASSRLGTPGRDQETQY
TRBV28	ASTSEGFGLDEQF
TRBV6-6	ASSYPGQGYEQY
TRBV28	ASSPRLAIYNEQF
TRBV11-2	ASSVSGSRETQY
TRBV28	ASSLFGLISYNEQF
TRBV6-2/TRBV6-3	ASSYGRGTEAF
TRBV19	ASSMGQGGNEQF
TRBV7-2	ASSLGTLLGETQY
TRBV24-1	ATSDSGAEAF
TRBV7-2	ASSLGTRQETQY
TRBV5-4	ASSLGAATNEKLF
TRBV27	ASGINVGSYNEQF